The clone carrying this T cell receptor (beta chain) was seen only once. Its antigen is as yet unknown. These data originate in a study of post-analysis software for immune sequencing data. The study's findings and limits: Comparison of patients with controls showed five or six TRBV segments more frequent in patients, TRBV5-6, TRBV5-1 and TRBV20-1 among them.

The CDR3 is 15 residues long. Per germline, CDR1 MNHNY and CDR2 SVGAGI (reference sequence). V trimming: 2 bases; J trimming: 2 bases; junction bases outside the gene matches: 6. The library was made from cDNA and included unique molecular identifiers. From the PCR reads, TCRdb called clonotypes with MiXCR, one entry per CDR3 protein. Of roughly 200,000 distinct CDR3 sequences listed, 29% are singletons. The specimen sequenced was blood. J is TRBJ2-7 and V is TRBV6-6; 7 bases agree with TRBD2. The TCR comes from a girl aged 2-17 years with multiple sclerosis. This CDR3 is CASSYRPSGAYEQYF. CDR3 nucleotide sequence: TGTGCCAGCAGTTACCGCCCTAGCGGAGCCTACGAGCAGTACTTC.